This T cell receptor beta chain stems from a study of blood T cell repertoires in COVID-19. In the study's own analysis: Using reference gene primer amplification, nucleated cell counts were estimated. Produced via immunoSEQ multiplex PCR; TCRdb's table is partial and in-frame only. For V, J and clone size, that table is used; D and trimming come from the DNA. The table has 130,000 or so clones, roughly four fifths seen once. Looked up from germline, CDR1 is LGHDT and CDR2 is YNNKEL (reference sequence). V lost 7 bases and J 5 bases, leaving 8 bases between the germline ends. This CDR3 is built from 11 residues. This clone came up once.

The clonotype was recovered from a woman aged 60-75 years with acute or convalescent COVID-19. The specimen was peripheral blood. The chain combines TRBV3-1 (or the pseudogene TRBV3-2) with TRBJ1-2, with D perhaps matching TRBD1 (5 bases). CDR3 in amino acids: CASTSGYGYTF. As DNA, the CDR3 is TGTGCCAGCACCTCAGGGTATGGCTACACCTTC.